This T cell receptor (beta chain) was sequenced during a study of OX40 agonist ivuxolimab in advanced cancers. Across the study: Patient treatment consisted of intravenous ivuxolimab administration every 2 weeks at 0.01 to 10 mg/kg.

The germline CDR1 and CDR2 sequences are SGHNT and YYREEE (reference sequence). There are 15 residues in the CDR3. Trimming stripped 7 bases from V and 6 bases from J, with 22 bases between. Sequenced by immunoSEQ multiplex PCR; TCRdb stores in-frame clones only, minus some. The sample shows over 55,000 clones, 84% of them seen only once. This clone was seen once. Its antigen is as yet unknown. Notes on the study in general: CD8+ T cells showed, on average, more clonal expansion than CD4+ cells. With doses of 0.1 to 3.0 mg/kg, CD4+ and CD8+ blood T cells had undergone clonal expansion by week 6.

Sequenced material: CD4+ or CD8+ T cells sorted from blood, taken in a trial of the OX40 agonist ivuxolimab. The origin of this receptor is an adult with an advanced solid tumor such as melanoma, head and neck, liver or kidney cancer. The genes are TRBV5-4 and TRBJ1-1; possibly TRBD1 for D (5 bases). In DNA, the CDR3 is TGTGCCAGCCGCCCTACGGCGGGGGAGGTCTCTGAAGCTTTCTTT. Its protein is CASRPTAGEVSEAFF.